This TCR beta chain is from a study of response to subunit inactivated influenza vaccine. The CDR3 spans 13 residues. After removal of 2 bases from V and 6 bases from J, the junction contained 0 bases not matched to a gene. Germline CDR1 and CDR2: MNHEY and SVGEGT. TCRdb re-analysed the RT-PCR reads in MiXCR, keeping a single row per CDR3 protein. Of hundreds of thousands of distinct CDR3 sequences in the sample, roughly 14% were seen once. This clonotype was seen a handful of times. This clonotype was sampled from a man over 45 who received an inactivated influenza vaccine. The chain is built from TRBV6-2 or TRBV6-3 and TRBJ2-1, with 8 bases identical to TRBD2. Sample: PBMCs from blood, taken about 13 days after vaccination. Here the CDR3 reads CASSYAGGNEQFF. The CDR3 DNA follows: TGTGCCAGCAGTTACGCGGGGGGCAATGAGCAGTTCTTC.